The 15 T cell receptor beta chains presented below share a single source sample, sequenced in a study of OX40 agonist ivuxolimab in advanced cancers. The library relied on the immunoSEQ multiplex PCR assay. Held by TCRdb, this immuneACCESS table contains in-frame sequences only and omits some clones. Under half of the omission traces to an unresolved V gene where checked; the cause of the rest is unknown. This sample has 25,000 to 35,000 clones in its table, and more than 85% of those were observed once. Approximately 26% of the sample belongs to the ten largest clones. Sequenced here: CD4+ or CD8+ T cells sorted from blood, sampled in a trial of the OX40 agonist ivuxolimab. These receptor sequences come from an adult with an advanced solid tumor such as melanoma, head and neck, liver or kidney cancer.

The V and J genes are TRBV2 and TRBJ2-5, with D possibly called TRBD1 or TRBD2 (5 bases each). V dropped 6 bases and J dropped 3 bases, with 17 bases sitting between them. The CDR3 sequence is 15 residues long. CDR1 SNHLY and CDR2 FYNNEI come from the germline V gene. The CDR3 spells CASRTFRDGKETQYF. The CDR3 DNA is TGTGCCAGCAGGACTTTCCGGGACGGGAAAGAGACCCAGTACTTC. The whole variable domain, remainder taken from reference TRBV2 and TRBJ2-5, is EPEVTQTPSHQVTQMGQEVILRCVPISNHLYFYWYRQILGQKVEFLVSFYNNEISEKSEIFDDQFSVERPDGSNFTLKIRSTKLEDSAMYFCASRTFRDGKETQYFGPGTRLLVL.

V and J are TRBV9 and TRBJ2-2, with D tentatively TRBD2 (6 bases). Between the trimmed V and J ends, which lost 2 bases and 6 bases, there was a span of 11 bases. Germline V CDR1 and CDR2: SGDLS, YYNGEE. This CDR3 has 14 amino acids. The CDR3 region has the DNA TGTGCCAGCAGCGTCAACGGGAGATCCGGGGAGCTGTTTTTT. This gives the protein CASSVNGRSGELFF.

CDR3 in amino acids: CASSYDGRNYGYTF. The CDR3 coding sequence is TGTGCCAGCAGCTACGACGGAAGGAACTATGGCTACACCTTC. The chain has TRBV6-6 and TRBJ1-2; D ambiguous. CDR1 MNHNY and CDR2 SVGAGI come from the germline V gene (reference sequence). V lost 6 bases and J lost 2, with 13 bases in between. The CDR3 totals 14 residues.

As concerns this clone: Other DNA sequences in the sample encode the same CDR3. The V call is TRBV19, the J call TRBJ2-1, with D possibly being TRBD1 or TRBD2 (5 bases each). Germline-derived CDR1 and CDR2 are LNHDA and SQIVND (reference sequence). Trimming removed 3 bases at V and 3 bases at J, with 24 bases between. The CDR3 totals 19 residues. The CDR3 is CASSIVLRVPRGLYNEQFF. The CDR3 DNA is TGTGCCAGTAGTATTGTGCTCCGGGTCCCGAGGGGCCTCTACAATGAGCAGTTCTTC.

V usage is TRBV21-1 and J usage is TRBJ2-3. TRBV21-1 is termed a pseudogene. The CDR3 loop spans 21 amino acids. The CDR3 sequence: CASSTNMEITPIPVSTDTQYF. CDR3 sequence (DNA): TGTGCCAGCAGCACAAATATGGAAATTACTCCGATTCCCGTGAGCACAGATACGCAGTATTTT.

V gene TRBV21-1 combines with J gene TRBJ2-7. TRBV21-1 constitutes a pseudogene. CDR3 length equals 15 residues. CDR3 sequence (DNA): TGTGCCAGCAGCAACAAAGAGGGGAACTCCTACGAGCAGTACTTC. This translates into CASSNKEGNSYEQYF.

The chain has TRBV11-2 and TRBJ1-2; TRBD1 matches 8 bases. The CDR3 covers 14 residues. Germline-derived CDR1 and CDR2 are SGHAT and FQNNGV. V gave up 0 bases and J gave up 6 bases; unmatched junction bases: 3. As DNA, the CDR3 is TGTGCCAGCAGCTTAGACCACAGGGGGGATGGCTACACCTTC. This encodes CASSLDHRGDGYTF.

The CDR3 here is CASSINIAGLGINEQFF. The DNA of the CDR3 is TGTGCCAGTAGTATAAATATAGCGGGGCTCGGCATCAATGAGCAGTTCTTC. The chain has TRBV19 and TRBJ2-1; 8 positions match TRBD2. The germline CDR1 and CDR2 sequences are LNHDA and SQIVND (reference sequence). The J segment lost 6 bases and the V segment lost 2 bases, leaving 12 bases of the junction unmatched. This CDR3 region has 17 residues.

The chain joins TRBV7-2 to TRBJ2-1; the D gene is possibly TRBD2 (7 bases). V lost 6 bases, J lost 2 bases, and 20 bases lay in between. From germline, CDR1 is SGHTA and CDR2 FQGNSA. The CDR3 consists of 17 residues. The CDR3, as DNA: TGTGCCAGCAGTCAAGTTGGGGGCGGGAGTACCTACAATGAGCAGTTCTTC. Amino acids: CASSQVGGGSTYNEQFF.

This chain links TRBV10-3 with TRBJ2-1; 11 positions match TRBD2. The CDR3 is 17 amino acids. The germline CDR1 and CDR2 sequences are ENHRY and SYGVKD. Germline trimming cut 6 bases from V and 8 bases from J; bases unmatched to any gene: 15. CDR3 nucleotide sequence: TGTGCCATCAGGGGCCGGGGACTAGCGGAAGATCTCGATGAGCAGTTCTTC. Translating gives CAIRGRGLAEDLDEQFF.

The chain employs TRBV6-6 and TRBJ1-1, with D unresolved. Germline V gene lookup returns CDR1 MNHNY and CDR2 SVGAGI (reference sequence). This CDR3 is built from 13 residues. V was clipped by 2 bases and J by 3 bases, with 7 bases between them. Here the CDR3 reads CASSYAQDTEAFF. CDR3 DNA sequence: TGTGCCAGCAGTTACGCCCAGGACACTGAAGCTTTCTTT.

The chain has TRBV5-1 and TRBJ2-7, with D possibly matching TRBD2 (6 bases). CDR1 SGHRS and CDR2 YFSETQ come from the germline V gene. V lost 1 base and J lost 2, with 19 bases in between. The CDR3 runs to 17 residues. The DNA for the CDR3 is TGCGCCAGCAGCTTGCCGTCCGAGGGCGGGAACACCTACGAGCAGTACTTC. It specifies CASSLPSEGGNTYEQYF. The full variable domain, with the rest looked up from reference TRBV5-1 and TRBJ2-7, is KAGVTQTPRYLIKTRGQQVTLSCSPISGHRSVSWYQQTPGQGLQFLFEYFSETQRNKGNFPGRFSGRQFSNSRSEMNVSTLELGDSALYLCASSLPSEGGNTYEQYFGPGTRLTVT.

CDR3 amino acids: CVRSPSPGQEDYGYTF. The CDR3 DNA follows: TGTGTCAGAAGCCCCAGTCCGGGACAGGAAGACTATGGCTACACCTTC. The chain has TRBV7-5 and TRBJ1-2; TRBD1 was called by the table and not checked on the DNA. TRBV7-5 is designated a pseudogene. The CDR3 contains 16 residues.

The CDR3 sequence: CSAADGNNEQFF. For the CDR3, the DNA is TGCAGCGCCGCGGACGGGAACAATGAGCAGTTCTTC. The V gene is TRBV29-1, the J gene TRBJ2-1; a weak D match, TRBD2 (5 bases). Trimming took 7 bases from V and 5 from J, leaving 12 bases between them. The length of the CDR3 is 12 residues. Germline assignment: CDR1 SQVTM and CDR2 ANQGSEA.

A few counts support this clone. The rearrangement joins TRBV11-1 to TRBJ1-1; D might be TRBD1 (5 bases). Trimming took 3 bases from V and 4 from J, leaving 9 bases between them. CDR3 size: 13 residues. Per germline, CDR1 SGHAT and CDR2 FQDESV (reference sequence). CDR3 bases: TGTGCCAGCAGCTTTGGGGGAGGCACTGAAGCTTTCTTT. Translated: CASSFGGGTEAFF.